This T cell receptor beta chain derives from a study of identical twins (dated by TCRdb to 2016 to 2017). Study-wide context: TCR alpha and beta repertoires from monozygotic twins, unrelated adults of various ages and cord blood were deep-sequenced to test whether fetal clonotypes persist. Replicate twin experiments were performed at different times using different library preparation protocols to rule out contamination.

Points the paper makes about the study in general: Zero-insertion analyses could be partly confounded by invariant T cells such as MAIT and iNKT, although diverse VJ usage argued against such confounding for most clonotypes. Fewer insertions were carried by abundant cord blood beta clonotypes, a similar but weaker trend appeared in young adult naive repertoires, and no such trend appeared in memory repertoires. Excess twin sharing in beta out-of-frame sequences was weaker because fewer shared sequences lowered the signal-to-noise ratio. In monozygotic twins, out-of-frame TCR alpha sharing was systematically underestimated by recombination models, although the models agreed with sharing between unrelated individuals. Conclusions relied on cross-sectional statistical analysis, since the same donors could not be followed over many years. Compared with coincidental sharing between unrelated individuals, out-of-frame TCR alpha sequences shared between twins had an excess of sequences with low generation probability.

Library prep was done by 5' RACE. Sequenced on an Illumina HiSeq 2000. A universal primer binding site was introduced by template switching, and a unique molecular identifier was present in the final cDNA, enabling accurate counting of TCR cDNA molecules. Specific primers in the conserved constant-segment region were used to synthesize first-strand cDNA for TCR alpha and beta chains. Each cDNA library was double barcoded, with a SMART-Mk sample barcode plus Illumina barcodes, to control for contamination. Two successive PCR steps introduced TruSeq adapter sequences along with Illumina sample barcodes. Sequencing of the TCR alpha and beta cDNA libraries was done on the Illumina HiSeq platform using custom primers. Under the source paper's analysis protocol: Raw reads were processed with MiGEC to extract unique molecular identifiers, and MiXCR was used to determine CDR3 positions. For each individual, recombination models were inferred using an EM algorithm with the repgenHMM and IGoR tools. The analysis of shared clonotypes was done with the tcR package in R, with sharing normalized by the product of cloneset sizes. Out-of-frame nonproductive sequences were analyzed to study raw recombination free of thymic and clonal selection effects. The raw public data were reprocessed by TCRdb itself: fastp quality trimming at Q25, MiXCR clonotype calling, in-frame beta chains only. Entries are consolidated by CDR3 protein sequence, retaining the most common genes and DNA. TCRdb's processing, not the authors', yielded these V and J calls. In this sample the table shows about 570,000 distinct CDR3 sequences, roughly 9.9% of which occur a single time. Of the sample, roughly 3% is held by the ten largest clones.

Comment on this clonotype: Its cognate antigen has yet to be identified. Per-nucleotide qualities are absent, and no much larger clonotype sits a single base away.

Every donor was a healthy Caucasian. Three pairs of female monozygotic twins, all aged roughly 18 to 29 years, made up the twin cohort. Peripheral blood mononuclear cells were the source from which RNA for the TCR libraries was isolated. The data were also submitted as part of a second study, on yellow fever vaccine responses in identical twins. That second report states: The authors reported that the T cell response to vaccination in identical twins appeared partly convergent and partly personalized. The study precisely tracked vaccine-responding T cell clones in identical twins.

The clonotype originates from a young woman in good health. The sequenced sample consisted of PBMCs.

The CDR3 region has the sequence CASSQDPGTGELFF. In nucleotides, the sequence is TGCGCCAGCAGCCAAGATCCTGGGACCGGGGAGCTGTTTTTT. The sequence joins TRBV4-1 to TRBJ2-2; the D gene cannot be named for sure. Reading from cysteine to phenylalanine, the CDR3 counts 14 amino acids. CDR3 DNA only is kept here, 42 bases in frame from base 1. Trimming at the junction amounts to 0 bases on V and 5 bases on J, and the germline ends lie 7 bases apart. Reading the germline V gene gives CDR1 MGHRA and CDR2 YSYEKL.